This TCR beta chain emerged from a study of blood T cell repertoires in COVID-19. The CDR3 totals 15 residues. V was pared by 5 bases and J by 6 bases, with 5 bases of the junction left unmatched. Germline lookup yields CDR1 KGHDR and CDR2 SFDVKD. Assay used: immunoSEQ multiplex PCR; TCRdb lists only in-frame clones, some missing. This sample has some 11,000 clones, with roughly 85% found just once. The rearrangement links TRBV24-1 to TRBJ2-1, with 11 bases identical to TRBD2. The specimen was peripheral blood. This receptor was obtained from a human donor in a cohort sampled during active COVID-19. CDR3 protein: CATSGPGTSGNEQFF. CDR3 DNA: TGTGCCACCAGTGGCCCCGGGACTAGCGGCAATGAGCAGTTCTTC.